Here is one T cell receptor beta chain with its context. Germline assignment: CDR1 SQVTM and CDR2 ANQGSEA. The V end was cut by 6 bases, the J end by 5 bases, with 22 bases between. This CDR3 is built from 15 residues. The sample originates from a study of CD8+ T cells in alopecia areata. Study-wide context: It was oral tofacitinib, at 5 to 10 mg twice daily, that treated patients received.

Specified treatment: oral pan-JAK inhibitor, 5-10 mg twice daily. Alopecia areata patients provided lesional scalp punch biopsies and peripheral blood. PBMCs were stained for CD3, CD4 and CD8, and CD4+ and CD8+ T cells were sorted. RNA extraction and reverse transcription yielded cDNA as sequencing template. The data were produced by immunoSEQ multiplex PCR, yet TCRdb's version contains in-frame clones alone and is incomplete. The sample lists approximately 200,000 clones, about three fifths occurring once. This receptor was identified in a human donor with alopecia areata. The chain combines TRBV29-1 with TRBJ1-1; D remains unclear. The input for sequencing was CD4+ T cells sorted from blood, taken at week 4, from a patient treated with tofacitinib. CDR3 sequence reads: CSVSQYSWMETEAFF. The DNA for the CDR3 is TGCAGCGTCTCGCAATATAGCTGGATGGAAACTGAAGCTTTCTTT. The full variable domain, in which reference TRBV29-1 and TRBJ1-1 provide the parts outside the CDR3, is SAVISQKPSRDICQRGTSLTIQCQVDSQVTMMFWYRQQPGQSLTLIATANQGSEATYESGFVIDKFPISRPNLTFSTLTVSNMSPEDSSIYLCSVSQYSWMETEAFFGQGTRLTVV.